This T cell receptor (beta chain) was captured by sequencing in a study of blood T cell repertoires in COVID-19. Overall study context: Specimens from acute and convalescent COVID-19 originated in the United States, Italy and Spain. In each case, the material was cDNA or gDNA derived from T cells, B-cell-depleted T cells, or PBMCs.

This CDR3 is built from 14 residues. V lost 8 bases, J lost 4 bases, and 10 bases stayed unmatched. Germline V lookup: CDR1 MDHEN, CDR2 SYDVKM. The authors' processing: Reference gene primer amplification gave nucleated cell count estimates. This table comes from immunoSEQ multiplex PCR, and its TCRdb copy is limited to in-frame clones, with some not included. From that table come the V and J calls and clone size; the DNA was used to work out D and trimming. Here the sample spans about 280,000 clones, approximately 90% being singletons. The clonotype originates from a woman aged 25 to 45 with active or convalescent COVID-19. The gene calls are TRBV28 and TRBJ1-2; TRBD1 matches at 7 bases. The specimen sequenced was peripheral blood. The CDR3 DNA sequence: TGTGCCAGCGAGACTTCCGGGACAGCCTATGGCTACACCTTC. As protein: CASETSGTAYGYTF.